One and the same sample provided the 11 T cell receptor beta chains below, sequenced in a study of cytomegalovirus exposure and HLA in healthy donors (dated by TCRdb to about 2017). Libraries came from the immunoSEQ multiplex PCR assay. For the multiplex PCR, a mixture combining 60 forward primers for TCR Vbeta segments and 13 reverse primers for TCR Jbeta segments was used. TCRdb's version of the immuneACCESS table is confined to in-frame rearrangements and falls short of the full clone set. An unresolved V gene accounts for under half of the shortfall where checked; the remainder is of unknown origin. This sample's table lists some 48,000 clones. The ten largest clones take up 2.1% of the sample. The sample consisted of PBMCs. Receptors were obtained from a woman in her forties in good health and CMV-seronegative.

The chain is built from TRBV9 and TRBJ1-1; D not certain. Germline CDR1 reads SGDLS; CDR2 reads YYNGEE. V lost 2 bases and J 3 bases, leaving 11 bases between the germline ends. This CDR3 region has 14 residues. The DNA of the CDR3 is TGTGCCAGCAGCGTCGAGCCGCAGGACACTGAAGCTTTCTTT. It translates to CASSVEPQDTEAFF. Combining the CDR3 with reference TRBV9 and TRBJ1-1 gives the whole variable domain DSGVTQTPKHLITATGQRVTLRCSPRSGDLSVYWYQQSLDQGLQFLIQYYNGEERAKGNILERFSAQQFPDLHSELNLSSLELGDSALYFCASSVEPQDTEAFFGQGTRLTVV.

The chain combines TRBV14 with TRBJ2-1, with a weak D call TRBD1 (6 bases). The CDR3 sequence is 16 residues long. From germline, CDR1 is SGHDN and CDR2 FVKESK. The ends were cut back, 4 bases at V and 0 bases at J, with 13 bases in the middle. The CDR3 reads CASSPLGQSSYNEQFF. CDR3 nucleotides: TGTGCCAGCAGCCCCCTTGGACAGAGCTCCTACAATGAGCAGTTCTTC.

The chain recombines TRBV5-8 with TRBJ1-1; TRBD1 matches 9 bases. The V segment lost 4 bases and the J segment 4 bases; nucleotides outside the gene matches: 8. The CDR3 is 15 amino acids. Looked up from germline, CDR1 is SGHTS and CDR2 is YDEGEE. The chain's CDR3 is CASSTGRQGGTEAFF. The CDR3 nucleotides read TGTGCCAGCAGCACGGGTCGACAGGGGGGCACTGAAGCTTTCTTT.

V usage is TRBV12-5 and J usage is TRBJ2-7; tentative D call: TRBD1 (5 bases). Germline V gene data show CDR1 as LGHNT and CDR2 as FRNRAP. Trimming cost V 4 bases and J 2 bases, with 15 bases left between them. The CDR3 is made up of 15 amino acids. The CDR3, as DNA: TGTGCTAGTGGTTCGCCCGACAGTTGGGCCTACGAGCAGTACTTC. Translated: CASGSPDSWAYEQYF.

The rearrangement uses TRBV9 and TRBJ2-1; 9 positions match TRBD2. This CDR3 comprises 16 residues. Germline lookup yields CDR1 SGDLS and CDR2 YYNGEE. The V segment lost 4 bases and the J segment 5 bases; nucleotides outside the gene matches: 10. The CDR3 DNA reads TGTGCCAGCAGCCCCTTGACTAGCGGCATCGACAATGAGCAGTTCTTC. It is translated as CASSPLTSGIDNEQFF.

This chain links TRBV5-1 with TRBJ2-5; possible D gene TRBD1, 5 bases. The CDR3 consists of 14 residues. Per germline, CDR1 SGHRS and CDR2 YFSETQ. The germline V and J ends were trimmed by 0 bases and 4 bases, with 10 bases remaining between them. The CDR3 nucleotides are TGCGCCAGCAGCTTGGGACAGCCGAGAGAGACCCAGTACTTC. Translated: CASSLGQPRETQYF.

The CDR3 sequence is CASSLLADTDTQYF. CDR3 sequence (DNA): TGCGCCAGCAGCTTACTAGCGGATACAGATACGCAGTATTTT. This chain links TRBV5-1 with TRBJ2-3; 8 bases match TRBD2. From germline, CDR1 is SGHRS and CDR2 YFSETQ. The CDR3 totals 14 residues. The J segment lost 3 bases and the V segment lost 2 bases, leaving 2 bases of the junction unmatched.

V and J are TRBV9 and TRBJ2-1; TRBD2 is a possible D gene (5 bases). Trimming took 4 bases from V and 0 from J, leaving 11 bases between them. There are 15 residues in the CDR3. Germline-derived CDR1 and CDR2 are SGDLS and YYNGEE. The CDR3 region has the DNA TGTGCCAGCAGCTCGCTTCGGGGCTCCTACAATGAGCAGTTCTTC. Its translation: CASSSLRGSYNEQFF.

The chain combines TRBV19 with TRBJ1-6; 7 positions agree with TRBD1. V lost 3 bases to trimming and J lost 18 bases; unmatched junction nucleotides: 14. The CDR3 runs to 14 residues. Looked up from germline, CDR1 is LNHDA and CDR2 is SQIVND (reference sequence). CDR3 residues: CASSMGGQAPHHHF. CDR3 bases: TGTGCCAGTAGTATGGGCGGACAGGCTCCCCACCACCACTTT. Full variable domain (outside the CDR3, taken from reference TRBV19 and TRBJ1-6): DGGITQSPKYLFRKEGQNVTLSCEQNLNHDAMYWYRQDPGQGLRLIYYSQIVNDFQKGDIAEGYSVSREKKESFPLTVTSAQKNPTAFYLCASSMGGQAPHHHFGNGTRLTVT.

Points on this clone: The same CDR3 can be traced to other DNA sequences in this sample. The CDR3 sequence: CASSLASNSPLHF. As DNA, the CDR3 is TGTGCCAGCAGCTTAGCGAGTAATTCACCCCTCCACTTT. V and J are TRBV7-6 and TRBJ1-6, with D uncertain. The CDR3 is made up of 13 amino acids. V was clipped by 0 bases and J by 6 bases, with 3 bases between them. Germline V gene lookup returns CDR1 SGHVS and CDR2 FNYEAQ.

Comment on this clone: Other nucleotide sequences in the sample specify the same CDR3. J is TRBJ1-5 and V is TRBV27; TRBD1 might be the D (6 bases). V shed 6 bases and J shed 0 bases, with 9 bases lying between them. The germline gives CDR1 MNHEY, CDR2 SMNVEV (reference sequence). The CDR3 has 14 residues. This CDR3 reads CASSLTGSNQPQHF. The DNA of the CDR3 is TGTGCCAGCAGCTTGACAGGTAGCAATCAGCCCCAGCATTTT.